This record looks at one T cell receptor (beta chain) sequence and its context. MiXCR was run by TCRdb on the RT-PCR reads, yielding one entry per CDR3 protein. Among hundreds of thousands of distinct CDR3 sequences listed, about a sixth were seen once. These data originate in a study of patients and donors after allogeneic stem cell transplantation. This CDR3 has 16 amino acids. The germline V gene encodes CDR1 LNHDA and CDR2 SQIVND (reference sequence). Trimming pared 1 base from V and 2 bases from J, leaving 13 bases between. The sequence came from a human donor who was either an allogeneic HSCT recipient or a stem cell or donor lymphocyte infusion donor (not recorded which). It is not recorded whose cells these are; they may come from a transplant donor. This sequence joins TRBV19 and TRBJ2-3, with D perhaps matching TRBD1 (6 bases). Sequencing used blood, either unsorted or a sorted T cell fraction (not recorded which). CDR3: CASSIVSGAVTDTQYF. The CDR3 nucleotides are TGTGCCAGTAGTATAGTGTCAGGGGCAGTCACAGATACGCAGTATTTT.